These 24 T cell receptor beta chains were sequenced from one sample in a study of blood T cell repertoires in COVID-19. Here immunoSEQ multiplex PCR was the method, and the copy in TCRdb shows in-frame clones only, minus some. The repertoire holds 50,000 to 65,000 clones, with roughly 74% as singletons. The sample was peripheral blood. These receptors originate from a woman aged 80 or older with acute or convalescent COVID-19.

This clone was detected only once. V gene TRBV18 combines with J gene TRBJ1-1, with 7 bases fitting TRBD1. With 6 bases clipped from V and 12 bases from J, the junction kept 7 bases outside the gene matches. The CDR3 is 11 residues long. Per the germline V gene, CDR1 is KGHSH and CDR2 is LQKENI. The CDR3 sequence is CASSPDRITFF. The CDR3 region has the DNA TGTGCCAGCTCCCCGGACAGGATAACTTTCTTT.

This clone was detected only a few times. The chain couples TRBV12-5 to TRBJ1-1, with 8 positions matching TRBD1. This CDR3 region has 16 residues. V lost 2 bases, J lost 1 base, and 6 bases stayed unmatched. The germline CDR1 and CDR2 sequences are LGHNT and FRNRAP. The CDR3 loop reads CASGLTTGGKNTEAFF. The CDR3 DNA is TGTGCTAGTGGTTTGACAACAGGGGGAAAGAACACTGAAGCTTTCTTT. The full variable domain, its missing parts supplied by reference TRBV12-5 and TRBJ1-1, is DARVTQTPRHKVTEMGQEVTMRCQPILGHNTVFWYRQTMMQGLELLAYFRNRAPLDDSGMPKDRFSAEMPDATLATLKIQPSEPRDSAVYFCASGLTTGGKNTEAFFGQGTRLTVV.

The chain is built from TRBV21-1 and TRBJ2-3; the D call TRBD2 from the table was never checked on the DNA. TRBV21-1 is an annotated pseudogene. This CDR3 contains 20 residues. CDR3 residues: CASSNPGGESSAWVRDTQYF. The CDR3 DNA is TGTGCCAGCAGCAACCCGGGCGGGGAGTCCTCCGCGTGGGTTCGAGATACGCAGTATTTT.

The chain uses TRBV19 and TRBJ2-1, with 10 bases identical to TRBD1. Trimming cost V 6 bases and J 7 bases; bases outside gene matches: 9. Germline CDR1 LNHDA, CDR2 SQIVND (reference sequence). This CDR3 is built from 15 residues. The chain's CDR3 is CASSNRDRGINEQFF. Here the CDR3 DNA reads TGTGCCAGTAGCAACCGGGACAGGGGAATAAATGAGCAGTTCTTC.

The chain couples TRBV28 to TRBJ1-5; weak D call: TRBD1 (5 bases). CDR1 is MDHEN, CDR2 SYDVKM, per germline. V dropped 6 bases and J dropped 2 bases, with 11 bases sitting between them. This CDR3 has 14 amino acids. The CDR3 protein is CASSPPGGNQPQHF. CDR3 nucleotides: TGTGCCAGCAGCCCGCCGGGGGGCAATCAGCCCCAGCATTTT.

The chain couples TRBV19 to TRBJ2-2; perhaps TRBD2 as D (6 bases). There are 16 residues in the CDR3. Trimming took 7 bases from V and 6 from J, leaving 21 bases between them. The germline V gene encodes CDR1 LNHDA and CDR2 SQIVND (reference sequence). The DNA for the CDR3 is TGTGCCAGTATGAGCAGGCGGGAAGGGGCGCCCGGGGAGCTGTTTTTT. This translates into CASMSRREGAPGELFF.

This rearrangement joins TRBV20-1 to TRBJ2-1; D not certain. V dropped 6 bases and J dropped 8 bases, with 8 bases sitting between them. Per germline, CDR1 DFQATT and CDR2 SNEGSKA (reference sequence). The CDR3 runs to 10 residues. CDR3: CSAESYEQFF. As DNA, the CDR3 is TGCAGTGCAGAGTCCTATGAGCAGTTCTTC.

The genes are TRBV6-6 and TRBJ2-5; TRBD1 agrees at 9 bases. The germline V gene has CDR1 MNHNY and CDR2 SVGAGI (reference sequence). This CDR3 has 15 amino acids. The trim removed 2 bases at V and 3 bases at J, leaving 4 bases unmatched. The CDR3: CASSYERTGEETQYF. Here the CDR3 DNA reads TGTGCCAGCAGTTACGAAAGGACAGGGGAAGAGACCCAGTACTTC.

The rearrangement uses TRBV5-1 and TRBJ2-7, with 10 bases that match TRBD1. J was trimmed by 7 bases and V by 4 bases; bases with no gene match: 8. CDR3 length: 14 residues. CDR1 and CDR2 from the germline V gene are SGHRS and YFSETQ. The CDR3 spells CASSTGDRGREQYF. CDR3 DNA: TGCGCCAGCAGCACCGGGGACAGGGGAAGGGAGCAGTACTTC.

This clone was seen only a few times. The chain has TRBV7-9 and TRBJ2-2; 8 positions agree with TRBD2. J lost 13 bases, V lost 6 bases, and 19 bases had no gene match. The CDR3 runs to 16 residues. Germline V gives CDR1 SEHNR, CDR2 FQNEAQ (reference sequence). The chain's CDR3 is CASSSRISGSPPTLFF. In DNA form, the CDR3 reads TGTGCCAGCAGTTCGAGGATAAGCGGGAGTCCCCCCACGCTGTTTTTT. Supplemented by reference TRBV7-9 and TRBJ2-2, the full variable domain reads DTGVSQNPRHKITKRGQNVTFRCDPISEHNRLYWYRQTLGQGPEFLTYFQNEAQLEKSRLLSDRFSAERPKGSFSTLEIQRTEQGDSAMYLCASSSRISGSPPTLFFGEGSRLTVL.

The CDR3 nucleotides are TGCGCCAGCAGCCCCGGGAGGTTGGGCTCCTACGAGCAGTACTTC. Protein sequence: CASSPGRLGSYEQYF. V gene TRBV5-1 combines with J gene TRBJ2-7, with TRBD2 matching over 7 bases. Trimming took 4 bases from V and 0 from J; bases not matched to a gene: 7. The CDR3 totals 15 residues. Germline V lookup: CDR1 SGHRS, CDR2 YFSETQ.

The rearrangement joins TRBV5-4 to TRBJ2-7, with TRBD1 matching over 10 bases. The CDR3 has 16 residues. Trimming removed 4 bases from V and 1 base from J; junction bases left unmatched: 8. In germline, CDR1 is SGHNT, CDR2 YYREEE (reference sequence). The CDR3 reads CASSPSPGQGSYEQYF. The CDR3 nucleotides are TGTGCCAGCAGCCCAAGCCCGGGACAGGGGTCCTACGAGCAGTACTTC.

V usage is TRBV5-1 and J usage is TRBJ1-4, with 8 bases identical to TRBD1. The CDR3 runs 15 residues. V lost 0 bases and J lost 4; bases outside the gene matches: 2. Germline V gene data show CDR1 as SGHRS and CDR2 as YFSETQ. CDR3: CASSLGQGSNEKLFF. The CDR3 DNA reads TGCGCCAGCAGCTTGGGACAGGGGAGTAATGAAAAACTGTTTTTT.

J is TRBJ1-1 and V is TRBV4-2; TRBD1 aligns across 10 bases. In germline, CDR1 is LGHNA, CDR2 YNFKEQ. The ends lost 4 bases at V and 5 bases at J; junction bases unmatched: 4. The CDR3 covers 14 residues. This CDR3 is CASSRWTGGTEAFF. The CDR3 region has the DNA TGTGCCAGCAGCCGTTGGACAGGGGGTACTGAAGCTTTCTTT.

J is TRBJ2-3 and V is TRBV29-1, with 11 bases fitting TRBD2. The V segment lost 2 bases and the J segment 3 bases; nucleotides outside the gene matches: 4. This CDR3 comprises 15 residues. Germline lookup yields CDR1 SQVTM and CDR2 ANQGSEA. CDR3 amino acids: CSVEPGTSGTDTQYF. The CDR3 bases are TGCAGCGTTGAACCGGGGACTAGCGGAACAGATACGCAGTATTTT.

This chain connects TRBV18 to TRBJ2-7; the match to TRBD2 covers 13 bases. Germline loops: CDR1 KGHSH, CDR2 LQKENI. The CDR3 spans 14 residues. V shed 5 bases, J shed 5 bases, and the junction held 3 bases outside the gene matches. The CDR3 DNA reads as TGTGCCAGCTCAGGTGGACTAGCGGGAGACGAGCAGTACTTC. Translation gives CASSGGLAGDEQYF.

V usage is TRBV18 and J usage is TRBJ1-5, with D tentatively TRBD1 (5 bases). The CDR3 consists of 19 residues. From germline, CDR1 is KGHSH and CDR2 LQKENI. The germline V and J ends were trimmed by 1 base and 0 bases, with 19 bases remaining between them. CDR3: CASSPRSRAASYSNQPQHF. CDR3 DNA sequence: TGTGCCAGCTCACCACGCTCCAGGGCAGCCAGTTATAGCAATCAGCCCCAGCATTTT.

This chain joins TRBV7-2 and TRBJ1-1, with D tentatively TRBD1 (6 bases). Germline loops: CDR1 SGHTA, CDR2 FQGNSA. Deletions cut 3 bases from V and 0 bases from J, with 20 bases between. The CDR3 spans 18 residues. The CDR3 DNA reads TGTGCCAGCAGCTTGGGGGTGGCTACAGGGACCATGAACACTGAAGCTTTCTTT. This gives the protein CASSLGVATGTMNTEAFF.

The CDR3, as DNA: TGTGCCAGCAGTTCACCCAGGACAGGGGGCTATGAAAAACTGTTTTTT. Translation: CASSSPRTGGYEKLFF. The V call is TRBV6-5, the J call TRBJ1-4; 11 nucleotides line up with TRBD1. Germline-derived CDR1 and CDR2 are MNHEY and SVGAGI. Trimming removed 4 bases from V and 6 bases from J; junction bases left unmatched: 7. The CDR3 loop spans 16 amino acids.

V is TRBV4-3 and J is TRBJ2-1, with 8 bases that match TRBD2. This CDR3 spans 17 amino acids. V lost 3 bases to trimming and J lost 0 bases; unmatched junction nucleotides: 7. From germline, CDR1 is LGHNA and CDR2 YSLEER. CDR3 residues: CASSQTSAKSSYNEQFF. The CDR3 DNA reads as TGCGCCAGCAGCCAGACTAGCGCTAAGAGCTCCTACAATGAGCAGTTCTTC.

This clone was found a few times. The chain couples TRBV29-1 to TRBJ2-7; 7 bases agree with TRBD2. Per the germline V gene, CDR1 is SQVTM and CDR2 is ANQGSEA. CDR3 length: 14 amino acids. V dropped 3 bases and J dropped 4; count of bases not matched to a gene: 9. The DNA for the CDR3 is TGCAGCGTTGATGGAATAGCGGGTCGTTACGAGCAGTACTTC. It codes for CSVDGIAGRYEQYF.

This chain joins TRBV5-1 and TRBJ2-7; TRBD2 might be the D (5 bases). The CDR3 contains 15 residues. Trimming stripped 5 bases from V and 3 bases from J, with 18 bases between. CDR1 SGHRS and CDR2 YFSETQ come from the germline V gene. The CDR3 DNA reads TGCGCCAGCAGACTGGCTCTCAACCGGGACTACGAGCAGTACTTC. Translating it yields CASRLALNRDYEQYF.

In its sample, this clone was seen a few times. V usage is TRBV6-1 and J usage is TRBJ1-2; D not resolved. The CDR3 is 13 residues long. V was cut by 1 base and J by 14 bases, with 17 bases left in between. Germline CDR1 MNHNS, CDR2 SASEGT. The CDR3 DNA is TGTGCCAGCAGTGAAGGAAACGCGCTTAGCCAAACCTTC. Amino acids: CASSEGNALSQTF.

The chain joins TRBV6-4 to TRBJ2-3; no clear D. V was pared by 0 bases and J by 4 bases, with 8 bases between. The CDR3 spans 14 residues. Germline loops: CDR1 MRHNA, CDR2 SNTAGT. The CDR3 region has the DNA TGTGCCAGCAGTGACTCCCCCCTTTCAGATACGCAGTATTTT. It specifies CASSDSPLSDTQYF.